These T cell receptor beta chains were read from a single sample in a study of cytomegalovirus exposure and HLA in healthy donors. Sequenced by immunoSEQ multiplex PCR; TCRdb stores in-frame clones only, minus some. There are some 44,000 clones in the sample, with approximately 1.7% held by the top ten. Material: PBMCs. These receptors all come from a woman in her 30s in good health and CMV-seronegative. The CDR3 runs from the conserved cysteine through the conserved F or W. Fields, in order: CDR3 protein, CDR3 DNA, D gene, J gene, V gene. The D gene is left open where the match is weak.

CDR3: CASSLGRGRFGYTF; DNA: TGCGCCAGCAGCTTAGGCAGGGGGCGCTTTGGCTACACCTTC; D: TRBD1; J: TRBJ1-2; V: TRBV5-1
CDR3: CASSLAAPGELFF; DNA: TGTGCCAGCAGCTTAGCAGCCCCCGGGGAGCTGTTTTTT; D: -; J: TRBJ2-2; V: TRBV7-9
CDR3: CASSHGQGREAFF; DNA: TGTGCCAGCAGTCATGGACAGGGGCGTGAAGCTTTCTTT; D: TRBD1; J: TRBJ1-1; V: TRBV28
CDR3: CASSQGRAGADNEQFF; DNA: TGCGCCAGCAGCCAAGGAAGGGCAGGGGCCGACAATGAGCAGTTCTTC; D: -; J: TRBJ2-1; V: TRBV4-1
CDR3: CASSSKGLAGGSPYNEQFF; DNA: TGTGCCAGCAGCTCAAAAGGACTAGCGGGAGGATCACCCTACAATGAGCAGTTCTTC; D: TRBD2; J: TRBJ2-1; V: TRBV13
CDR3: CASDKLAYEQYF; DNA: TGTGCCAGCGACAAGTTAGCCTACGAGCAGTACTTC; D: -; J: TRBJ2-7; V: TRBV2
CDR3: CAWSVFLRVNTEAFF; DNA: TGTGCCTGGAGTGTGTTCCTGCGGGTGAACACTGAAGCTTTCTTT; D: -; J: TRBJ1-1; V: TRBV30
CDR3: CASSTSNQSQHF; DNA: TGTGCCAGCAGCACTAGCAATCAGTCCCAGCATTTT; D: -; J: TRBJ1-5; V: TRBV7-6
CDR3: CASNFDRGSGYGYTF; DNA: TGTGCCAGTAACTTTGACAGGGGCAGTGGCTATGGCTACACCTTC; D: TRBD1; J: TRBJ1-2; V: TRBV19
CDR3: CASSQVTGNAYEQYF; DNA: TGCGCCAGCAGCCAAGTTACAGGGAACGCCTACGAGCAGTACTTC; D: -; J: TRBJ2-7; V: TRBV4-1